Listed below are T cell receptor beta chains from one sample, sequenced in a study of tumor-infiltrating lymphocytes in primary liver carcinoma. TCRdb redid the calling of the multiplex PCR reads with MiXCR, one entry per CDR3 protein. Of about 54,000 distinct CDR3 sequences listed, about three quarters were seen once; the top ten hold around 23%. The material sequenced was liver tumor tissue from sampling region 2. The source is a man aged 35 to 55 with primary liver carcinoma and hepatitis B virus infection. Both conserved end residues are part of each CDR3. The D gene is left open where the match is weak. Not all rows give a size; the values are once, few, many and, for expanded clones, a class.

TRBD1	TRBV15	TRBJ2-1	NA	TGTGCCACCAATACGAGACAGGGACCGGGGCTCCATGAGCAGTTCTTC	CATNTRQGPGLHEQFF
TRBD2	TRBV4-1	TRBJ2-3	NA	TGCGTCAGCAGCCAAGAGCCTAGCGGCACAGATACGCAACATTTT	CVSSQEPSGTDTQHF
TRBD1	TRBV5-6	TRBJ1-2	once	TGTTCCAGCAGCTCACAGGGGGCTAGGAACTATGGCTACACGTTC	CSSSSQGARNYGYTF
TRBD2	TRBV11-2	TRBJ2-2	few	TGTGCCAGTAGCTTAGTGGCGCTAGCGGGAACCCGGGAGCTGTTTTTC	CASSLVALAGTRELFF
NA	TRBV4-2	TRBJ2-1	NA	TGTGCCAGCAGCCAGGGGGCCAGCTCCTACATTGAGCAGTTCTTC	CASSQGASSYIEQFF
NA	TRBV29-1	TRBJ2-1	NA	TGCAGCGTACACCCAGGGGCTAGCTCCTACAATGAGCAGCTCTTC	CSVHPGASSYNEQLF
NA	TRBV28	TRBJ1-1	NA	TGTGCTAGCAGTTTGGGTTTGGGAAACACTGAAGCTTTCTTT	CASSLGLGNTEAFF
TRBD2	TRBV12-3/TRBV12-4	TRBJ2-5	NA	TGTGCCAGCAGCTCAGCAGGGAGGGGTCAAGAGACACACTACTTC	CASSSAGRGQETHYF
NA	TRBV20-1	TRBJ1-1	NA	TGCAAGGTTACAGGGAACACTGAAGCTTTCTTT	CKVTGNTEAFF
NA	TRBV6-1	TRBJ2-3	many	TGTGCCAGCAGTGGCACCACAGATACGCAGTATTTT	CASSGTTDTQYF
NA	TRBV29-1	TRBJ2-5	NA	TGCAACGTTGACATCGGGGGCCCGGCAGAGACCCAGTACTTC	CNVDIGGPAETQYF
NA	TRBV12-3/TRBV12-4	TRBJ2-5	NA	TGTGCCAGCAGTAGGCATGAGATCCAGTACTTC	CASSRHEIQYF
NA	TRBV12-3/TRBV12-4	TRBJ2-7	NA	TGTGTCAGCAGTTTAGGGACGGGCTCCTACGAACAGTACTTC	CVSSLGTGSYEQYF
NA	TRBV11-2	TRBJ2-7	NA	TGCGCCAGCAGCTTAAATCCCACAGGGTTGGACGAGCAGTACTTC	CASSLNPTGLDEQYF
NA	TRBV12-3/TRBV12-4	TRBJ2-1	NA	TGTGCCAGCAGTTTAGCCTGGAATAAGCAGTTCTTC	CASSLAWNKQFF
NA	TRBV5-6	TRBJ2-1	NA	TGTGACAACAGCTTGGTACTAACCGATGAGCAGTTCTTC	CDNSLVLTDEQFF
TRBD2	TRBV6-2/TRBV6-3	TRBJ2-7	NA	TGTGCCCGCAGAACTTCCCCCCGGACTAGCGGTCCCTACGAGCAGTACTTC	CARRTSPRTSGPYEQYF
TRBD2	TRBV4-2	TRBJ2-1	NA	TGTGCCAGCAGCCAAGATCCGGGCGGGAGGGACCATAATGAGCAGTTCTTC	CASSQDPGGRDHNEQFF
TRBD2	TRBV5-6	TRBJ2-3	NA	TGTGCCAGCAGCTCCACCCTCTGGACACCTCGCAGCGGGAGGGGTGGGGGCACAGATACGCAGTATTTT	CASSSTLWTPRSGRGGGTDTQYF
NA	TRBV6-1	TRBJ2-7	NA	TGTGCCAGCAGTGCTACAGGCGGCTGGCGCCTGACCTACTACGAGCAGTATTTC	CASSATGGWRLTYYEQYF
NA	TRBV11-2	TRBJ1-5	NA	TGTGCCAGTAGCCCGGGCTCCTCGTCAGATACGCAGCATTTT	CASSPGSSSDTQHF
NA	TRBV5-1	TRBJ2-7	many	TGCGCCAGCAGCTTGGAAAAGGCGGTAGGCCACGAGCAGTACTTC	CASSLEKAVGHEQYF
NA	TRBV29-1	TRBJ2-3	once	TGCAGCGTTCGGGCGGGGACCACAGATACGCAGTTTTTT	CSVRAGTTDTQFF
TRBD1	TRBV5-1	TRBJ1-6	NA	TGCGCCAACAGCTTAGGGACAGGGGTCTCACCCCTCCACTTT	CANSLGTGVSPLHF
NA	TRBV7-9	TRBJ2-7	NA	TGTACCAGCAGCTCCAGCCTAGGGCAGTATTTC	CTSSSSLGQYF
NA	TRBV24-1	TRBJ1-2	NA	TGTGCCACCAGTGATACGAGCCCCTGGACAGCCGAGGACTATGGCTACACCTTC	CATSDTSPWTAEDYGYTF
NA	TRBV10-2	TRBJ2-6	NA	TGCGCCAGCAGTGTCCTCCCAGCGGACTCTCTCTCTGGGGTCAACGTCCTGACTTTC	CASSVLPADSLSGVNVLTF
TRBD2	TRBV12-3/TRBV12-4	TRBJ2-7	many	TGTGCCAGCAGCCCGCTAGCGGGAGAATTCTCCTACGAGCAGTACTTC	CASSPLAGEFSYEQYF
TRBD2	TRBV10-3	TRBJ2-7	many	TGTGCCATCAGCCCGGGACTAGCGGCGTCCCCCTTCTCCTACGAGCAGTACTTC	CAISPGLAASPFSYEQYF
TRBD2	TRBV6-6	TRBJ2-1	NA	TGTGCCAGCAGTTACTTCTGGAGCGGGAGATTTGCTGAGCAGTTATTC	CASSYFWSGRFAEQLF
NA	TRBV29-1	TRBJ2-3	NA	TGCAGTGTTGTCCCTTTGTTTAGCAAGGCCACAGATACGCAGTATTTT	CSVVPLFSKATDTQYF
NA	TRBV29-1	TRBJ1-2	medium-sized	TGCAGCGTTGAAGCAGACGGAGCGCACTATGGCTACACCTTC	CSVEADGAHYGYTF
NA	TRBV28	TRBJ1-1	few	TGTGCCAGCAGCCGTACTGGGACTAAAGTTTTCTTT	CASSRTGTKVFF
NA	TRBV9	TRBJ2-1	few	TGTGCCAGCAGCACCTCCGTGAGTAACAATGAGCAGTTCTTC	CASSTSVSNNEQFF
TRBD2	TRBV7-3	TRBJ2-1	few	TGTGCCAGCAGCTTAGGCGGGAGTAATGGGGATGAGCAGTTCTTC	CASSLGGSNGDEQFF
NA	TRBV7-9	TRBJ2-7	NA	TGTGCCAGCAGTTTAGCGGCGGACCAGGCCTTGCGCGAGCAATACTTC	CASSLAADQALREQYF
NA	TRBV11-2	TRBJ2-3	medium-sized	TGTGCCAGCAGCTTAGGATATGATACGCAGTATTTT	CASSLGYDTQYF
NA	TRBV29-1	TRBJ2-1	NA	TGCAGCGTTAAGGGTAACAATGAGCAGTTCTTC	CSVKGNNEQFF
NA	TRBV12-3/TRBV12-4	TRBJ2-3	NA	TGTGCTAGCTGTCCGACTACGGATCCGCAGTATTTT	CASCPTTDPQYF
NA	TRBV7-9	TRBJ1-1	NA	TGTGCCAGCAGCTTAGTGGCAGGGAAAGCTCTCTTT	CASSLVAGKALF